What follows is one T cell receptor beta chain and its context. The germline CDR1 and CDR2 sequences are SGDLS and YYNGEE. This CDR3 is built from 15 residues. V lost 3 bases, J lost 4 bases, and 15 bases lay in between. The sample is drawn from a study of blood T cell repertoires in COVID-19. Per the study methods: Reference gene primers were amplified, and this amplification served to estimate nucleated cell counts. The method was immunoSEQ multiplex PCR; TCRdb's version includes in-frame clones alone and lacks a portion of them. V and J calls and clone size are as listed in that table; D and trimming were resolved from the DNA. This repertoire shows some 57,000 clones, nearly 90% found once; its top ten account for approximately 13%.

This sequence originates from a man aged 55 to 70 with active COVID-19. Sequenced material: peripheral blood. The V gene is TRBV9, the J gene TRBJ2-3; D may be TRBD1 (6 bases). The CDR3 sequence is CASSAGVLRADTQYF. The CDR3 coding sequence is TGTGCCAGCAGCGCAGGGGTATTGAGGGCAGATACGCAGTATTTT.